These T cell receptor beta chains were read from a single sample in a study of regulatory T cells in long-lasting Graves disease. TCRdb reprocessed the multiplex PCR reads via MiXCR and lists one record per CDR3 protein. Seen here are a few hundred thousand distinct CDR3 sequences, 20% to 25% observed once, and the top ten hold around 30%. The sample was peripheral blood mononuclear cells (PBMCs), taken when the disease was refractory, from a patient treated with antithyroid drugs. The receptors were gathered from a woman in her forties with Graves disease. Both conserved end residues are part of each CDR3. The D gene is left open where the match is weak. Some rows have no size entry. The others give once, few or many, or a class for an expanded clone.

d_call	clone_size	v_call	j_call	cdr3_aa	cdr3_nt
NA	many	TRBV11-2	TRBJ2-7	CASSPRPAGHSYEQYF	TGTGCCAGCAGCCCCCGACCAGCGGGACACTCCTACGAGCAGTACTTC
TRBD2	NA	TRBV20-1	TRBJ2-4	CSVAGGRNIQYF	TGCAGTGTAGCGGGAGGGCGGAACATTCAGTACTTC
NA	once	TRBV28	TRBJ1-2	CASSGRDYGYTF	TGTGCCAGCAGTGGGCGGGACTATGGCTACACCTTC
NA	few	TRBV19	TRBJ2-2	CASSIDYNTGELFF	TGTGCCAGTAGTATCGACTATAACACCGGGGAGCTGTTTTTT
NA	many	TRBV7-2	TRBJ1-4	CASSLALSGRRMFF	TGTGCCAGCAGCTTAGCGCTAAGTGGGCGCCGGATGTTTTTT
NA	few	TRBV7-9	TRBJ1-4	CASSSPDGKLFF	TGTGCCAGCAGCTCCCCTGATGGAAAACTGTTTTTT
NA	NA	TRBV15	TRBJ2-1	CATSREVRQFF	TGTGCCACCAGCAGGGAGGTTCGGCAGTTCTTC
TRBD1	once	TRBV28	TRBJ1-6	CASRGGDRGMSPLHF	TGTGCCAGCAGGGGGGGGGACAGGGGAATGTCACCCCTCCACTTT
NA	many	TRBV2	TRBJ1-1	CASSKGWGTEAFF	TGTGCCAGCAGTAAGGGATGGGGCACTGAAGCTTTCTTT
NA	NA	TRBV27	TRBJ1-4	CASSSGTRKKLFF	TGTGCCAGCAGTTCAGGGACCCGGAAAAAACTGTTTTTT
NA	NA	TRBV19	TRBJ1-5	CASSKTGLSNQPQHF	TGTGCCAGTAGTAAGACAGGCCTTAGCAATCAGCCCCAGCATTTT
NA	few	TRBV19	TRBJ1-5	CASSIVGRNQPQHF	TGTGCCAGTAGTATAGTGGGCAGGAATCAGCCCCAGCATTTT
NA	many	TRBV28	TRBJ2-2	CASSLWSRTNTGELFF	TGTGCCAGCAGTTTATGGTCCAGGACCAACACCGGGGAGCTGTTTTTT
TRBD2	few	TRBV20-1	TRBJ2-7	CSAIGLAGGNEQYF	TGCAGTGCTATCGGACTAGCGGGAGGGAACGAGCAGTACTTC
TRBD1	NA	TRBV5-1	TRBJ2-3	CASTYSRTGPWTDTQYF	TGCGCCAGCACCTACTCCCGGACAGGCCCTTGGACAGATACGCAGTATTTT
NA	many	TRBV28	TRBJ2-4	CASSLRLYQYF	TGTGCCAGCAGTTTACGATTGTATCAGTACTTC
NA	few	TRBV29-1	TRBJ2-5	CSVTVYQETQYF	TGCAGCGTCACAGTGTACCAAGAGACCCAGTACTTC
TRBD1	many	TRBV7-2	TRBJ1-4	CASSGDRVSEKLFF	TGTGCCAGCAGCGGGGACAGGGTTTCCGAAAAACTGTTTTTT
NA	many	TRBV12-3/TRBV12-4	TRBJ1-4	CASSTWAVGEKLFF	TGTGCCAGCAGCACCTGGGCTGTAGGAGAAAAACTGTTTTTT
NA	many	TRBV28	TRBJ1-5	CASSLLAGISNQPQHF	TGTGCCAGCAGTTTATTGGCGGGGATTAGCAATCAGCCCCAGCATTTT
TRBD1	many	TRBV12-3/TRBV12-4	TRBJ1-3	CASSLATGGANTIYF	TGTGCCAGCAGTTTAGCCACAGGGGGGGCGAACACCATATATTTT
NA	NA	TRBV4-1	TRBJ2-2	CASSQVVRNTGELFF	TGCGCCAGCAGCCAAGTAGTTAGGAACACCGGGGAGCTGTTTTTT
TRBD1	NA	TRBV4-1	TRBJ2-4	CASSQTGFAKNIQYF	TGCGCCAGCAGCCAGACAGGGTTTGCCAAAAACATTCAGTACTTC